This is a list of T cell receptor beta chains from one sample in a study of regulatory and conventional T cells in RAG deficiency. Only in-frame clones appear in the TCRdb table, and some are missing; sequencing was by immunoSEQ multiplex PCR. Of 25,000 to 35,000 clones listed, 90% to 95% were seen once; the top ten hold around 0.2%. These sequences were also reported in another study, on regulatory T cells.

The sample was CD25- CD4+ T cells sorted from blood. The receptors stem from a human donor in good health. Both conserved end residues are part of each CDR3. Fields, in order: D gene, J gene, V gene, clone size, CDR3 length, CDR3 DNA, CDR3 protein. The D gene is left open where the match is weak. The size of a clone is reported for some rows only, either as once, few or many, or as a class for expanded clones.

>TRBD1|TRBJ1-2|TRBV25-1|-|14
TGTGCCAGCAGTGAAGCGACAGGGAGCTATGGCTACACCTTC
CASSEATGSYGYTF
>-|TRBJ1-2|TRBV7-6|-|14
TGTGCCAGCAGCTTAGCACTCACGGGAGGTGGCTACACCTTC
CASSLALTGGGYTF
>-|TRBJ2-2|TRBV5-1|-|16
TGCGCCAGCAGCTTGGCGGGGCAGGGGAGCACCGGGGAGCTGTTTTTT
CASSLAGQGSTGELFF
>-|TRBJ2-5|TRBV6-5|-|16
TGTGCCAGCAATTACAGGGGCACTAGCACCCAAGAGACCCAGTACTTC
CASNYRGTSTQETQYF
>TRBD2|TRBJ2-2|TRBV6-1|-|15
TGTGCCAGCAGTGAAGCTGGGGGACTAGCGGGGGAGCTGTTTTTT
CASSEAGGLAGELFF
>-|TRBJ1-2|TRBV19|-|18
TGTGCCAGTAGTATCGGACGACAAGGACTGGTAATGGTCTATGGCTACACCTTC
CASSIGRQGLVMVYGYTF
>TRBD1|TRBJ1-1|TRBV6-5|-|16
TGTGCCAGCAGTTACGCCCCAGGGGGAAGGTACACTGAAGCTTTCTTT
CASSYAPGGRYTEAFF
>-|TRBJ2-1|TRBV15|-|13
TGTGCCACGAGGGCGGAGTCATACAATGAGCAGTTCTTC
CATRAESYNEQFF
>TRBD2|TRBJ2-1|TRBV7-9|-|13
TGTGCCAGCAAACTAGCGGCTAACAATGAGCAGTTCTTC
CASKLAANNEQFF
>TRBD1|TRBJ1-3|TRBV7-3|-|13
TGTGCCAGCAGCATGGGACAGGGGACCACCATATATTTT
CASSMGQGTTIYF
>-|TRBJ2-2|TRBV18|-|16
TGTGCCAGCTCACTTTCTTCCCCTAGTGGCACCGGGGAGCTGTTTTTT
CASSLSSPSGTGELFF
>TRBD2|TRBJ2-3|TRBV9|-|17
TGTGCCAGCAGCGGAATGGCACTAGCGGGGGTTCAAGATACGCAGTATTTT
CASSGMALAGVQDTQYF
>-|TRBJ1-5|TRBV19|once|11
TGTGCCAGTAGTCTCGGCGGGGCCCAGCATTTT
CASSLGGAQHF
>-|TRBJ1-2|TRBV2|-|13
TGTGCCAGCAGTGAGACACGGAACTATGGCTACACCTTC
CASSETRNYGYTF
>TRBD1|TRBJ2-7|TRBV28|-|14
TGTGCCAGCAGCCTAGGGGACAGGGTCTACGAGCAGTACTTC
CASSLGDRVYEQYF
>-|TRBJ1-6|TRBV10-3|few|17
TGTGCCATCAGTGAAGGGGACGGGACTTACGGCAATTCACCCCTCCACTTT
CAISEGDGTYGNSPLHF
>TRBD2|TRBJ2-1|TRBV7-3|-|15
TGTGCCAGCAGCCCCTCGGGACTAGCGCATAATGAGCAGTTCTTC
CASSPSGLAHNEQFF
>-|TRBJ1-1|TRBV25-1|once|13
TGTGCCAGCAGTGAATACAGGAAAACTGAAGCTTTCTTT
CASSEYRKTEAFF
>TRBD1|TRBJ1-2|TRBV5-1|once|14
TGCGCCAGCAGCCGTGGGGACAGGGGAGATGGCTACACCTTC
CASSRGDRGDGYTF
>-|TRBJ1-1|TRBV15|once|17
TGTGCCACCAGCAGAGATCGGAGCGAGGCAGCGAACACTGAAGCTTTCTTT
CATSRDRSEAANTEAFF
>TRBD2|TRBJ2-7|TRBV11-2|-|15
TGTGCCAGCAGCCCTATAGCGGGCCCCGGAAACGAGCAGTACTTC
CASSPIAGPGNEQYF
>-|TRBJ1-4|TRBV5-1|-|15
TGCGCCAGCAGCCTATTACAGGGAGATAATGAAAAACTGTTTTTT
CASSLLQGDNEKLFF
>TRBD1|TRBJ1-1|TRBV29-1|once|13
TGCAGCGGGAAGGGACAGACGAACACTGAAGCTTTCTTT
CSGKGQTNTEAFF
>-|TRBJ1-5|TRBV5-5|once|14
TGTGCCAGCAGCCGACCCGGCGACACCCAGCCCCAGCATTTT
CASSRPGDTQPQHF
>TRBD1|TRBJ2-2|TRBV9|-|16
TGTGCCAGCAGCGTAGAGACAGGGGAGGACACCGGGGAGCTGTTTTTT
CASSVETGEDTGELFF
>-|TRBJ1-6|TRBV5-1|-|15
TGCGCCAGCAGCCCGGTTCCAGGGGCCCGTTCACCCCTCCACTTT
CASSPVPGARSPLHF
>-|TRBJ1-1|TRBV7-9|-|16
TGTGCCAGCAGCCATAGCGTAGTTCGGGAGAACACTGAAGCTTTCTTT
CASSHSVVRENTEAFF
>-|TRBJ2-1|TRBV6-6|once|15
TGTGCCAGCAGCCCAAGAGGGAGCTCCTACAATGAGCAGTTCTTC
CASSPRGSSYNEQFF
>-|TRBJ1-5|TRBV6-1|-|17
TGTGCCAGCAGTGAATGGGGCCAGGTTTATAGCAATCAGCCCCAGCATTTT
CASSEWGQVYSNQPQHF
>TRBD1|TRBJ2-2|TRBV11-3|-|13
TGTGCCAGCAGGGGGACAGGCACCGGGGAGCTGTTTTTT
CASRGTGTGELFF
>TRBD1|TRBJ2-5|TRBV7-9|-|16
TGTGCCAGCAGCGACGACAGGGGGCGAAGGCGAGAGACCCAGTACTTC
CASSDDRGRRRETQYF
>-|TRBJ1-1|TRBV6-5|-|13
TGTGCCAGCAGTTACGCAGTGAACACTGAAGCTTTCTTT
CASSYAVNTEAFF
>TRBD1|TRBJ1-5|TRBV19|once|16
TGTGCCAGTACCCCCGTGGACAGGGGGGAAGTACAGCCCCAGCATTTT
CASTPVDRGEVQPQHF
>-|TRBJ2-7|TRBV7-6|-|13
TGTGCCAGCAGCCCCGCGGGGGCCAGCGAGCAGTACTTC
CASSPAGASEQYF
>-|TRBJ2-5|TRBV7-7|-|13
TGTGCTAGCAGCCCAGGGGTCCAAGAGACCCAGTACTTC
CASSPGVQETQYF
>TRBD2|TRBJ2-2|TRBV27|-|17
TGTGCCAGCAGTTTCCCCGGACTAGCGGGGGTTACCGGGGAGCTGTTTTTT
CASSFPGLAGVTGELFF
>-|TRBJ2-2|TRBV5-1|-|16
TGCGCCAGCAGCCTCCGAGGACAGTCGGCTCCCGGGGAGCTGTTTTTT
CASSLRGQSAPGELFF
>-|TRBJ1-4|TRBV4-1|-|16
TGCGCCAGCAGCCCCCCTTACAGGGACCCTTCCGAAAAACTGTTTTTT
CASSPPYRDPSEKLFF
>-|TRBJ1-2|TRBV19|once|14
TGTGCCAGTAGTATAGAGACAGCGCGTGGGGGCTACACCTTC
CASSIETARGGYTF
>-|TRBJ1-2|TRBV4-1|-|16
TGCGCCAGCAGCCCGACGCGGGAGGTGGTGATGGATGGCTACACCTTC
CASSPTREVVMDGYTF
>-|TRBJ1-2|TRBV5-6|-|13
TGTGCCAGCAGCTTGGGAGGGAGTAATGGCTACACCTTC
CASSLGGSNGYTF
>-|TRBJ1-1|TRBV19|-|16
TGTGCCACCTCCCCCGGGACAAACTTTATGAACACTGAAGCTTTCTTT
CATSPGTNFMNTEAFF
>-|TRBJ2-1|TRBV5-1|once|16
TGCGCCAGCAGCTTGGGAAGAGGGGGAATAGGGAATGAGCAGTTCTTC
CASSLGRGGIGNEQFF
>TRBD1|TRBJ1-1|TRBV19|-|17
TGTGCCAGTAGTCCCCATGGACAGGGAATACTGAACACTGAAGCTTTCTTT
CASSPHGQGILNTEAFF
>-|TRBJ2-7|TRBV10-1|-|16
TGCGCCAGCAGTGAGTCGCCGCGGGGGCCGACCTACGAGCAGTACTTC
CASSESPRGPTYEQYF
>TRBD1|TRBJ2-7|TRBV7-9|-|14
TGTGCCAGCAGCATCAACAGGGGAATCTACGAGCAGTACTTC
CASSINRGIYEQYF
>TRBD2|TRBJ2-3|TRBV6-4|-|14
TGTGCCAGCAGTGTGCTAGCGGGGGCAGATACGCAGTATTTT
CASSVLAGADTQYF
>TRBD1|TRBJ2-3|TRBV7-8|-|16
TGTGCCAGCAGCAAAATCACAGGGGGCCGGATAGATACGCAGTATTTT
CASSKITGGRIDTQYF
>-|TRBJ1-3|TRBV11-2|-|14
TGTGCCAGCAGCGTAAGGGGATCTGGAAACACCATATATTTT
CASSVRGSGNTIYF
>-|TRBJ1-1|TRBV7-9|-|14
TGTGCCAGCAGCTTAGGAGCAGGGAAGACTGAAGCTTTCTTT
CASSLGAGKTEAFF
>-|TRBJ1-1|TRBV2|-|15
TGTGCCAGCAGTGCGGAGGCCATCATGAACACTGAAGCTTTCTTT
CASSAEAIMNTEAFF
>-|TRBJ2-5|TRBV6-6|-|14
TGTGCCAGCAGCAACAGGGGGGGTGGAAAGACCCAGTACTTC
CASSNRGGGKTQYF
>TRBD1|TRBJ1-1|TRBV10-3|few|16
TGTGCCATCAGTGAGTCTGGACAGGTGATGAACACTGAAGCTTTCTTT
CAISESGQVMNTEAFF
>-|TRBJ1-1|TRBV5-6|-|12
TGTGCCAGCAGCTTGGTGTTAGGGAGAGCTTTCTTT
CASSLVLGRAFF
>TRBD1|TRBJ1-1|TRBV5-4|-|14
TGTGCCAGCAGCCCCGACAGGGGAGGCACTGAAGCTTTCTTT
CASSPDRGGTEAFF
>TRBD2|TRBJ2-5|TRBV25-1|-|15
TGTGCCAGCAGTGTGGGGGCGGGGGGTAGAACGACCCAGTACTTC
CASSVGAGGRTTQYF
>TRBD1|TRBJ1-1|TRBV13|once|17
TGTGCCAGCAGCTTATCCCGGGGACAGGGATTGAACACTGAAGCTTTCTTT
CASSLSRGQGLNTEAFF